These T cell receptor beta chains were read from a single sample in a study of cytomegalovirus exposure and HLA in healthy donors. TCRdb's copy holds only in-frame clones and misses some; the assay was immunoSEQ multiplex PCR. The table lists 180,000 or so clones, around 80% of them singletons. The sample taken for sequencing was PBMCs. The receptors stem from a girl aged 10 to 17 in good health and CMV-seropositive. CDR3s include the opening cysteine and the closing phenylalanine or tryptophan. A D gene is named only where the DNA matches it firmly. Some rows mark clone size as missing; the rest say once, few, many or name a class of expanded clone.

clone_size: -; d_call: TRBD2; v_call: TRBV27; j_call: TRBJ2-3; cdr3_aa: CASSHGLASMDTQYF; cdr3_nt: TGTGCCAGCAGTCATGGACTAGCTAGTATGGATACGCAGTATTTT
clone_size: few; d_call: TRBD1; v_call: TRBV2; j_call: TRBJ1-1; cdr3_aa: CASSGDRKAGEAFF; cdr3_nt: TGTGCCAGCAGTGGGGACAGGAAGGCGGGTGAAGCTTTCTTT
clone_size: -; d_call: -; v_call: TRBV7-2; j_call: TRBJ2-2; cdr3_aa: CASSLVGQATGELFF; cdr3_nt: TGTGCCAGCAGCCTTGTGGGGCAGGCCACCGGGGAGCTGTTTTTT
clone_size: -; d_call: -; v_call: TRBV18; j_call: TRBJ1-4; cdr3_aa: CASSPPSGGFNEKLFF; cdr3_nt: TGTGCCAGCTCACCTCCATCGGGGGGGTTTAATGAAAAACTGTTTTTT
clone_size: -; d_call: -; v_call: TRBV7-9; j_call: TRBJ1-2; cdr3_aa: CASSLDIQNYGYTF; cdr3_nt: TGTGCCAGCAGCTTAGATATCCAGAACTATGGCTACACCTTC
clone_size: -; d_call: TRBD1; v_call: TRBV5-1; j_call: TRBJ2-5; cdr3_aa: CASSHTGEETQYF; cdr3_nt: TGCGCCAGCAGCCACACAGGGGAAGAGACCCAGTACTTC
clone_size: -; d_call: TRBD2; v_call: TRBV18; j_call: TRBJ2-3; cdr3_aa: CASSSLADSTTDTQYF; cdr3_nt: TGTGCCAGCTCATCCCTAGCGGATAGCACCACAGATACGCAGTATTTT
clone_size: once; d_call: TRBD1; v_call: TRBV4-2; j_call: TRBJ1-3; cdr3_aa: CASSRDRERNTIYF; cdr3_nt: TGTGCCAGCAGCCGGGACAGGGAAAGAAACACCATATATTTT
clone_size: -; d_call: TRBD2; v_call: TRBV4-3; j_call: TRBJ2-4; cdr3_aa: CASSPLPAGGGEDIQYF; cdr3_nt: TGCGCCAGCAGCCCCCTACCCGCGGGAGGGGGAGAGGACATTCAGTACTTC
clone_size: -; d_call: -; v_call: TRBV9; j_call: TRBJ2-2; cdr3_aa: CASSARDSGELFF; cdr3_nt: TGTGCCAGCAGCGCTAGGGACTCCGGGGAGCTGTTTTTT
clone_size: -; d_call: TRBD2; v_call: TRBV5-1; j_call: TRBJ2-6; cdr3_aa: CASSRGGAGGESGANVLTF; cdr3_nt: TGCGCCAGCAGCCGTGGCGGGGCGGGGGGTGAGTCCGGGGCCAACGTCCTGACTTTC
clone_size: -; d_call: -; v_call: TRBV7-9; j_call: TRBJ2-3; cdr3_aa: CASSLVGADAQYF; cdr3_nt: TGTGCCAGCAGCCTCGTGGGGGCAGATGCGCAGTATTTT
clone_size: -; d_call: TRBD2; v_call: TRBV7-3; j_call: TRBJ2-3; cdr3_aa: CASSVAGGPDTQYF; cdr3_nt: TGTGCCAGCAGCGTAGCGGGAGGGCCAGATACGCAGTATTTT
clone_size: -; d_call: TRBD2; v_call: TRBV7-2; j_call: TRBJ2-3; cdr3_aa: CASSQTRRGTDTQYF; cdr3_nt: TGTGCCAGCAGCCAAACTAGGCGGGGGACAGATACGCAGTATTTT
clone_size: -; d_call: -; v_call: TRBV7-6; j_call: TRBJ1-1; cdr3_aa: CASSLAPRGTEAFF; cdr3_nt: TGTGCCAGCAGCTTAGCTCCTCGGGGAACTGAAGCTTTCTTT
clone_size: -; d_call: -; v_call: TRBV27; j_call: TRBJ2-7; cdr3_aa: CASSLASAYEQYF; cdr3_nt: TGTGCCAGCAGTTTAGCCAGCGCCTACGAGCAGTACTTC
clone_size: -; d_call: TRBD1; v_call: TRBV30; j_call: TRBJ1-5; cdr3_aa: CAWNAPPGGLNQPQHF; cdr3_nt: TGTGCCTGGAACGCGCCTCCAGGGGGCCTCAATCAGCCCCAGCATTTT
clone_size: -; d_call: -; v_call: TRBV6-5; j_call: TRBJ1-1; cdr3_aa: CASSYYSGTEAFF; cdr3_nt: TGTGCCAGCAGTTATTACTCGGGAACTGAAGCTTTCTTT
clone_size: -; d_call: TRBD1; v_call: TRBV19; j_call: TRBJ2-7; cdr3_aa: CASSMGTGPYEQYF; cdr3_nt: TGTGCCAGTAGTATGGGGACAGGGCCCTACGAGCAGTACTTC
clone_size: few; d_call: -; v_call: TRBV7-9; j_call: TRBJ1-1; cdr3_aa: CASSSNRVRNTEAFF; cdr3_nt: TGTGCCAGCAGCTCAAACAGGGTACGGAACACTGAAGCTTTCTTT
clone_size: -; d_call: -; v_call: TRBV6-5; j_call: TRBJ2-2; cdr3_aa: CASSYLGRTTGELFF; cdr3_nt: TGTGCCAGCAGTTACCTCGGTAGAACCACCGGGGAGCTGTTTTTT
clone_size: -; d_call: TRBD1; v_call: TRBV19; j_call: TRBJ2-7; cdr3_aa: CASSIVGTGSYEQYF; cdr3_nt: TGTGCCAGTAGTATAGTAGGGACAGGATCCTACGAGCAGTACTTC
clone_size: -; d_call: TRBD1; v_call: TRBV13; j_call: TRBJ1-2; cdr3_aa: CASRKGAHGYTF; cdr3_nt: TGTGCCAGCAGGAAGGGGGCTCATGGCTACACCTTC
clone_size: -; d_call: -; v_call: TRBV27; j_call: TRBJ2-7; cdr3_aa: CASSPVSGEQYF; cdr3_nt: TGTGCCAGCTCTCCCGTCTCAGGCGAGCAGTACTTC
clone_size: -; d_call: TRBD2; v_call: TRBV7-9; j_call: TRBJ2-7; cdr3_aa: CASSASGTSGSEQYF; cdr3_nt: TGTGCCAGCAGCGCGTCCGGGACTAGCGGGTCCGAGCAGTACTTC
clone_size: -; d_call: -; v_call: TRBV7-2; j_call: TRBJ2-7; cdr3_aa: CASSRRWVSRWSVYEQYF; cdr3_nt: TGTGCCAGCAGCCGTCGCTGGGTCTCCAGGTGGTCCGTTTACGAGCAGTACTTC
clone_size: -; d_call: -; v_call: TRBV30; j_call: TRBJ1-5; cdr3_aa: CAWAAGHSNQPQHF; cdr3_nt: TGTGCCTGGGCCGCGGGCCATAGCAATCAGCCCCAGCATTTT
clone_size: -; d_call: -; v_call: TRBV7-9; j_call: TRBJ2-2; cdr3_aa: CASSFDINTGELFF; cdr3_nt: TGTGCCAGCAGCTTCGACATCAACACCGGGGAGCTGTTTTTT
clone_size: -; d_call: TRBD2; v_call: TRBV4-1; j_call: TRBJ2-3; cdr3_aa: CASSRDAGGSDTQYF; cdr3_nt: TGCGCCAGCAGCCGAGATGCGGGAGGGTCAGATACGCAGTATTTT
clone_size: -; d_call: TRBD2; v_call: TRBV18; j_call: TRBJ2-3; cdr3_aa: CASSAGLAGAHDTQYF; cdr3_nt: TGTGCCAGCTCAGCAGGACTAGCGGGAGCGCACGATACGCAGTATTTT
clone_size: -; d_call: TRBD2; v_call: TRBV7-8; j_call: TRBJ2-7; cdr3_aa: CASSLTTSGTYEQYF; cdr3_nt: TGTGCCAGCAGCTTAACGACTAGCGGGACCTACGAGCAGTACTTC
clone_size: -; d_call: -; v_call: TRBV20-1; j_call: TRBJ2-5; cdr3_aa: CSARVRETQYF; cdr3_nt: TGCAGTGCTAGAGTCAGGGAGACCCAGTACTTC
clone_size: -; d_call: TRBD1; v_call: TRBV7-2; j_call: TRBJ2-7; cdr3_aa: CASSLDRINYEQYF; cdr3_nt: TGTGCCAGCAGCTTGGACAGGATTAACTACGAGCAGTACTTC
clone_size: -; d_call: TRBD1; v_call: TRBV29-1; j_call: TRBJ2-3; cdr3_aa: CSVDKGAVTDTQYF; cdr3_nt: TGCAGCGTTGACAAGGGGGCCGTCACAGATACGCAGTATTTT
clone_size: -; d_call: -; v_call: TRBV6-4; j_call: TRBJ2-1; cdr3_aa: CASSDRVGNNEQFF; cdr3_nt: TGTGCCAGCAGTGACCGGGTGGGTAACAATGAGCAGTTCTTC
clone_size: -; d_call: TRBD1; v_call: TRBV10-2; j_call: TRBJ2-7; cdr3_aa: CASAGGQATSYEQYF; cdr3_nt: TGCGCCAGCGCCGGGGGACAGGCGACCTCCTACGAGCAGTACTTC
clone_size: -; d_call: -; v_call: TRBV5-1; j_call: TRBJ2-1; cdr3_aa: CASRLGSEQFF; cdr3_nt: TGCGCCAGCAGGCTTGGCAGTGAGCAGTTCTTC
clone_size: -; d_call: -; v_call: TRBV4-2; j_call: TRBJ2-5; cdr3_aa: CASSQEMAAWQVEQYF; cdr3_nt: TGTGCCAGCAGCCAAGAGATGGCTGCCTGGCAGGTGGAACAGTACTTC
clone_size: -; d_call: -; v_call: TRBV5-4; j_call: TRBJ2-5; cdr3_aa: CASSFLETQYF; cdr3_nt: TGTGCCAGCAGCTTTCTAGAGACCCAGTACTTC
clone_size: -; d_call: TRBD1; v_call: TRBV4-3; j_call: TRBJ2-7; cdr3_aa: CASSQGTGTPYEQYF; cdr3_nt: TGCGCCAGCAGCCAAGGGACAGGGACCCCCTACGAGCAGTACTTC
clone_size: -; d_call: TRBD1; v_call: TRBV6-5; j_call: TRBJ1-1; cdr3_aa: CASRGQGPHTEAFF; cdr3_nt: TGTGCCAGCAGGGGACAGGGACCCCACACTGAAGCTTTCTTT
clone_size: -; d_call: TRBD1; v_call: TRBV5-1; j_call: TRBJ1-4; cdr3_aa: CASSPGQGAGRGDEKLFF; cdr3_nt: TGCGCCAGCAGCCCTGGACAGGGGGCGGGGAGAGGTGATGAAAAACTGTTTTTT
clone_size: -; d_call: -; v_call: TRBV30; j_call: TRBJ2-3; cdr3_aa: CAWSATRDTQYF; cdr3_nt: TGTGCCTGGAGCGCCACTAGGGATACGCAGTATTTT
clone_size: -; d_call: -; v_call: TRBV25-1; j_call: TRBJ1-1; cdr3_aa: CASSDPTAANTEAFF; cdr3_nt: TGTGCCAGCAGTGATCCGACAGCCGCGAACACTGAAGCTTTCTTT
clone_size: once; d_call: TRBD1; v_call: TRBV29-1; j_call: TRBJ1-2; cdr3_aa: CSANSGTGNYGYTF; cdr3_nt: TGCAGCGCCAACAGTGGGACAGGCAACTATGGCTACACCTTC
clone_size: -; d_call: -; v_call: TRBV30; j_call: TRBJ2-1; cdr3_aa: CAWSGSGSYNEQFF; cdr3_nt: TGTGCCTGGAGTGGCAGCGGTTCCTACAATGAGCAGTTCTTC
clone_size: -; d_call: TRBD1; v_call: TRBV13; j_call: TRBJ1-4; cdr3_aa: CASSRGTGEKLFF; cdr3_nt: TGTGCCAGCAGCCGGGGGACAGGTGAAAAACTGTTTTTT
clone_size: -; d_call: TRBD1; v_call: TRBV6-4; j_call: TRBJ2-2; cdr3_aa: CASRRGQSNTGELFF; cdr3_nt: TGTGCCAGCCGCCGGGGACAGTCGAACACCGGGGAGCTGTTTTTT
clone_size: few; d_call: -; v_call: TRBV30; j_call: TRBJ1-1; cdr3_aa: CAWSPGRTEAFF; cdr3_nt: TGTGCCTGGAGTCCGGGAAGGACTGAAGCTTTCTTT
clone_size: -; d_call: -; v_call: TRBV4-1; j_call: TRBJ2-7; cdr3_aa: CASSQGRRPEQYF; cdr3_nt: TGCGCCAGCAGCCAAGGGAGGCGGCCCGAGCAGTACTTC
clone_size: -; d_call: -; v_call: TRBV5-1; j_call: TRBJ2-6; cdr3_aa: CASTGVPSRGLSGANVLTF; cdr3_nt: TGCGCCAGCACCGGCGTCCCCTCAAGGGGACTCTCTGGGGCCAACGTCCTGACTTTC
clone_size: -; d_call: -; v_call: TRBV18; j_call: TRBJ2-5; cdr3_aa: CASSPPLGGAETQYF; cdr3_nt: TGTGCCAGCTCACCACCTCTGGGAGGCGCGGAGACCCAGTACTTC